This TCR beta chain derives from a study of blood T cell repertoires in COVID-19. Study in general: Italy, Spain and the United States were the sources of the convalescent and acute COVID-19 samples. The analysed material was cDNA or gDNA that came from T cells, B-cell-depleted T cells, or PBMCs.

This CDR3 is 15 amino acids long. V trimming: 6 bases; J trimming: 2 bases; junction bases outside the gene matches: 4. Germline V gene sequence: CDR1 SGHTA, CDR2 FQGTGA. Method: immunoSEQ multiplex PCR; TCRdb's copy keeps in-frame clones and lacks some. The sample includes around 180,000 clones, around 85% of them seen just once. This clone was seen a few times. The chain employs TRBV7-3 and TRBJ2-2; 9 bases map to TRBD2. The clonotype comes from a person aged 65-85 years with COVID-19, enrolled during active disease. Sequencing input: peripheral blood. CDR3 loop: CASSPGLANTGELFF. CDR3 sequence (DNA): TGTGCCAGCAGTCCGGGACTAGCCAACACCGGGGAGCTGTTTTTT.